This is a list of T cell receptor beta chains from one sample in a study of cytomegalovirus exposure and HLA in healthy donors. Generated by immunoSEQ multiplex PCR, the TCRdb table keeps only in-frame clones and is missing some. The sample shows around 130,000 clones, approximately 84% of them seen only once. Sequencing input: PBMCs. The receptor source for this set is a woman in her 40s in good health and CMV-seronegative. CDR3s include the opening cysteine and the closing phenylalanine or tryptophan. The D gene is left open where the match is weak. Part of the rows lack a size; the others show once, few, many or a class for expanded clones.

TRBV28	TRBD1	.	TRBJ1-5	CASSLPLPGQGTQHF	TGTGCCAGCAGTTTGCCCCTTCCGGGACAGGGGACCCAGCATTTT
TRBV11-1	TRBD2	once	TRBJ2-3	CASSLLLAGVSDTQYF	TGTGCCAGCAGCTTGCTACTAGCGGGGGTTTCAGATACGCAGTATTTT
TRBV7-6	TRBD1	few	TRBJ2-2	CASSFDRGPGATGELFF	TGTGCCAGCAGCTTCGACAGGGGCCCTGGCGCCACCGGGGAGCTGTTTTTT
TRBV19	TRBD1	.	TRBJ1-1	CASSRRGTGTNTEAFF	TGTGCCAGTAGTAGACGAGGGACAGGGACGAACACTGAAGCTTTCTTT
TRBV5-1	TRBD1	.	TRBJ2-2	CASSSPRGNGELFF	TGCGCCAGCAGCTCTCCCAGGGGGAACGGGGAGCTGTTTTTT
TRBV6-1	.	.	TRBJ1-2	CASSEPGNYGYTF	TGTGCCAGCAGTGAACCGGGGAACTATGGCTACACCTTC
TRBV6-5	.	.	TRBJ1-4	CASSYDGGRASEKLFF	TGTGCCAGCAGTTACGACGGAGGGAGGGCATCTGAAAAACTGTTTTTT
TRBV2	TRBD2	few	TRBJ2-1	CASREGLAANNEQFF	TGTGCCAGCAGAGAGGGACTAGCAGCAAACAATGAGCAGTTCTTC
TRBV27	.	.	TRBJ2-5	CASSSTQGRETQYF	TGTGCCAGCAGTTCAACCCAGGGCCGCGAGACCCAGTACTTC
TRBV6-1	TRBD1	.	TRBJ2-7	CASTGTGDEQYF	TGTGCCAGCACCGGGACAGGGGACGAGCAGTACTTC
TRBV5-1	.	once	TRBJ2-5	CASSGDSVETQYF	TGCGCCAGCAGCGGTGACAGCGTAGAGACCCAGTACTTC
TRBV6-5	TRBD1	.	TRBJ2-1	CASSYGRGLDNEQFF	TGTGCCAGCAGTTATGGCAGGGGGCTCGACAATGAGCAGTTCTTC
TRBV7-2	.	.	TRBJ2-5	CASSLESGRGTQYF	TGTGCCAGCAGCTTAGAATCCGGGCGGGGGACCCAGTACTTC
TRBV9	.	.	TRBJ2-2	CASSVNRGNIEVPPNTGELFF	TGTGCCAGCAGCGTTAATCGGGGGAACATCGAAGTTCCCCCGAACACCGGGGAGCTGTTTTTT
TRBV5-4	TRBD1	.	TRBJ2-7	CASSLDFGTGVPYEQYF	TGTGCCAGCAGCTTGGATTTTGGGACAGGGGTTCCCTACGAGCAGTACTTC
TRBV7-9	TRBD1	.	TRBJ2-3	CASSPPGTATDTQYF	TGTGCCAGCAGCCCGCCCGGGACAGCCACAGATACGCAGTATTTT
TRBV6-6	.	.	TRBJ1-1	CASSYSLTTGFTEAFF	TGTGCCAGCAGTTACTCGCTTACTACAGGGTTCACTGAAGCTTTCTTT
TRBV5-1	TRBD1	.	TRBJ2-7	CASSLAGQGSGEQYF	TGCGCCAGCAGCTTGGCCGGACAGGGGAGCGGCGAGCAGTACTTC
TRBV27	.	.	TRBJ2-7	CASTPSPDFPREQYF	TGTGCCAGCACCCCCTCCCCGGACTTCCCCCGCGAGCAGTACTTC
TRBV7-8	.	few	TRBJ1-1	CASSFHQGTEAFF	TGTGCCAGCAGCTTTCACCAGGGAACTGAAGCTTTCTTT
TRBV5-1	TRBD1	.	TRBJ2-4	CASSATQGQGNSQYF	TGCGCCAGCAGCGCGACCCAGGGACAGGGAAACAGTCAGTACTTC
TRBV15	TRBD2	.	TRBJ2-5	CATSGRLAGGPREAQYF	TGTGCCACCAGCGGCCGACTAGCGGGGGGGCCAAGGGAGGCCCAGTACTTC
TRBV2	.	.	TRBJ2-2	CASMRQDYTGELFF	TGTGCCAGCATGAGACAGGATTACACCGGGGAGCTGTTTTTT
TRBV29-1	.	once	TRBJ2-2	CSVEFLAENTGELFF	TGCAGCGTTGAATTTCTGGCGGAGAACACCGGGGAGCTGTTTTTT
TRBV7-2	.	.	TRBJ1-1	CASSFGGGNTEAFF	TGTGCCAGCAGCTTCGGGGGGGGAAACACTGAAGCTTTCTTT
TRBV7-9	.	.	TRBJ1-2	CASSFMDTAQYGYTF	TGTGCCAGCAGCTTTATGGACACGGCACAGTATGGCTACACCTTC
TRBV5-1	TRBD1	few	TRBJ1-2	CASSPDRGLHF	TGCGCCAGCAGCCCGGACAGGGGACTCCATTTC
TRBV5-6	.	.	TRBJ2-5	CASSLAQGPQETQYF	TGTGCCAGCAGCTTGGCACAGGGCCCCCAAGAGACCCAGTACTTC
TRBV6-1	.	medium-sized	TRBJ2-5	CASSELGGGPQETQYF	TGTGCCAGCAGTGAACTTGGGGGAGGACCCCAAGAGACCCAGTACTTC
TRBV4-1	TRBD2	.	TRBJ2-7	CASSLLADSPHEQYF	TGCGCCAGCAGCCTTCTAGCGGACTCACCCCACGAGCAGTACTTC
TRBV28	TRBD2	.	TRBJ2-5	CASSLRLSGPNVISSGSRETQYF	TGTGCCAGCAGTTTACGTTTGTCAGGGCCAAACGTTATTTCTAGCGGATCAAGGGAGACCCAGTACTTC
TRBV7-9	TRBD2	.	TRBJ2-5	CASSLSRAGQETQYF	TGTGCCAGCAGCTTAAGTCGAGCGGGGCAAGAGACCCAGTACTTC
TRBV4-1	.	few	TRBJ2-7	CASSQEEFYEQYF	TGCGCCAGCAGCCAAGAAGAGTTCTACGAGCAGTACTTC
TRBV18	.	.	TRBJ1-2	CASSPRGGARDSGYTF	TGTGCCAGCTCACCACGGGGTGGGGCGAGAGATAGTGGCTACACCTTC
TRBV7-8	.	.	TRBJ1-5	CASSPHMNSNQPQHF	TGTGCCAGCAGCCCACACATGAATAGCAATCAGCCCCAGCATTTT
TRBV5-6	TRBD1	.	TRBJ2-5	CASSHAPTGYQETQYF	TGTGCCAGCAGTCACGCCCCGACAGGGTACCAAGAGACCCAGTACTTC
TRBV2	.	few	TRBJ1-5	CASSVTGLNQPQHF	TGTGCCAGCAGTGTTACAGGGTTGAACCAGCCCCAGCATTTT
TRBV2	.	.	TRBJ1-2	CASSETATFSYGYTF	TGTGCCAGCAGTGAGACAGCGACATTCAGCTATGGCTACACCTTC
TRBV19	TRBD1	.	TRBJ2-2	CASSMQGAAGELFF	TGTGCCAGTAGTATGCAGGGGGCGGCCGGGGAGCTGTTTTTT
TRBV18	.	few	TRBJ1-1	CASSPGASTEAFF	TGTGCCAGCTCACCAGGGGCGAGCACTGAAGCTTTCTTT
TRBV5-1	.	once	TRBJ1-2	CASSLAVGPGGYTF	TGCGCCAGCAGCTTGGCCGTAGGGCCGGGAGGCTACACCTTC
TRBV19	.	.	TRBJ2-7	CASRSRSYEQYF	TGTGCCAGTAGGTCTAGGAGCTACGAGCAGTACTTC
TRBV19	TRBD2	.	TRBJ2-3	CASSIDRASGGLGDTQYF	TGTGCCAGTAGTATAGATCGGGCTAGCGGGGGTCTAGGGGATACGCAGTATTTT
TRBV27	.	.	TRBJ1-5	CASSLWQSQPQHF	TGTGCCAGCAGTTTATGGCAAAGTCAGCCCCAGCATTTT
TRBV13	.	.	TRBJ1-1	CASSPPKPAADTEAFF	TGTGCCAGCAGCCCACCCAAGCCCGCGGCGGACACTGAAGCTTTCTTT
TRBV2	TRBD1	.	TRBJ1-4	CASRSTGGGEKLFF	TGTGCCAGCAGATCGACAGGGGGCGGCGAAAAACTGTTTTTT
TRBV5-1	TRBD2	.	TRBJ2-1	CASRLREGLGLYNEQFF	TGCGCCAGCAGATTAAGAGAAGGACTAGGGCTCTACAATGAGCAGTTCTTC
TRBV27	TRBD1	.	TRBJ2-5	CASSAGGLRETQYF	TGTGCCAGCAGCGCAGGGGGCTTAAGAGAGACCCAGTACTTC
TRBV6-1	.	.	TRBJ1-1	CASGRDTEAFF	TGTGCCAGCGGGAGGGACACTGAAGCTTTCTTT
TRBV19	TRBD1	once	TRBJ2-7	CASSPTGTGIYEQYF	TGTGCCAGTAGCCCCACCGGGACAGGGATTTACGAGCAGTACTTC
TRBV15	.	.	TRBJ2-7	CATSRDRGNSYEQYF	TGTGCCACCAGCAGAGATAGGGGGAACTCCTACGAGCAGTACTTC
TRBV30	.	.	TRBJ2-7	CASGVATSSYEQYF	TGTGCCTCTGGAGTGGCGACTAGCTCCTACGAGCAGTACTTC
TRBV7-9	.	.	TRBJ2-7	CASSSQVAYEQYF	TGTGCCAGCAGCTCACAGGTCGCCTACGAGCAGTACTTC
TRBV30	.	once	TRBJ1-2	CAWSGQFYGYTF	TGTGCCTGGAGTGGTCAGTTCTATGGCTACACCTTC
TRBV18	.	.	TRBJ2-1	CASSPGRQYNEQFF	TGTGCCAGCTCACCTGGAAGACAGTACAATGAGCAGTTCTTC